This T cell receptor beta chain comes out of a study of response to subunit inactivated influenza vaccine. TCRdb recomputed calls from the RT-PCR reads with MiXCR, one row per CDR3 protein. Of more than 550,000 distinct CDR3 sequences in the sample, 12% are singletons; the top ten hold about 9.4%. V gave up 3 bases and J gave up 4 bases; unmatched junction bases: 11. This CDR3 comprises 15 residues. From germline, CDR1 is DFQATT and CDR2 SNEGSKA (reference sequence). In its sample, this clonotype was seen a few times. The V call is TRBV20-1, the J call TRBJ2-7, with 8 positions matching TRBD2. Sample: PBMCs from blood, taken on the day of vaccination. This TCR was sampled from a man between 50 and 59 years old who received an inactivated influenza vaccine. The CDR3 sequence: CSASGLGREEYEQYF. For the CDR3, the DNA is TGCAGTGCTAGTGGCCTTGGGCGGGAGGAATACGAGCAGTACTTC.